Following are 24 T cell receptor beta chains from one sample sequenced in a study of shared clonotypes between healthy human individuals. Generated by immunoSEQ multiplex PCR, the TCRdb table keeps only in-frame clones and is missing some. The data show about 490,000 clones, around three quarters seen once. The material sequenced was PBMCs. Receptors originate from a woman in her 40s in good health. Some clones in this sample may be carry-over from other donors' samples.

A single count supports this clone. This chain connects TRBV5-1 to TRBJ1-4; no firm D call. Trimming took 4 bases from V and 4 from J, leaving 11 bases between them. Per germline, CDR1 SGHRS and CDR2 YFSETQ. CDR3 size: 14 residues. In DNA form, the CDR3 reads TGCGCCAGCAGCCCCGTTGGCAGTAATGAAAAACTGTTTTTT. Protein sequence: CASSPVGSNEKLFF.

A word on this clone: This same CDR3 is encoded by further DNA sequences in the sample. Here the CDR3 reads CASSLGGLAGNNEQFF. The CDR3 nucleotides read TGTGCCAGCAGCTTGGGTGGGCTAGCGGGCAACAATGAGCAGTTCTTC. V usage is TRBV5-4 and J usage is TRBJ2-1, with 8 bases fitting TRBD2. The CDR3 is 16 amino acids. Trimming took 0 bases from V and 5 from J; bases not matched to a gene: 7. CDR1 is SGHNT and CDR2 is YYREEE in the germline V gene (reference sequence).

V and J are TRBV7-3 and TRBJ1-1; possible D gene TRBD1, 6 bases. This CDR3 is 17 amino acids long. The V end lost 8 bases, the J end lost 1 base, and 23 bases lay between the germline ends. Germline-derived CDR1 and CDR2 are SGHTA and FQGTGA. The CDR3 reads CASRPTSGPGQNTEAFF. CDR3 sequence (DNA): TGTGCCAGCCGCCCAACTTCGGGACCGGGACAGAACACTGAAGCTTTCTTT.

CDR3 protein: CASSLDASGNQETQYF. In nucleotides, the CDR3 is TGCGCCAGCAGCTTGGATGCTAGCGGGAACCAAGAGACCCAGTACTTC. The rearrangement uses TRBV5-1 and TRBJ2-5, with 9 positions matching TRBD2. The CDR3 contains 16 residues. J was trimmed by 0 bases and V by 0 bases; bases with no gene match: 3. Germline loops: CDR1 SGHRS, CDR2 YFSETQ.

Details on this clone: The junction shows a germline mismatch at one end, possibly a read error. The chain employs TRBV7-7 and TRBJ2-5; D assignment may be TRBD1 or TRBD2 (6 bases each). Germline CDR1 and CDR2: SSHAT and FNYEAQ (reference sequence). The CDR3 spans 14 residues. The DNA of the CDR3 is TGTGCTAGCAGCTTAAACGGGGGCGGGGAGACCCAGTACTTC. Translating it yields CASSLNGGGETQYF.

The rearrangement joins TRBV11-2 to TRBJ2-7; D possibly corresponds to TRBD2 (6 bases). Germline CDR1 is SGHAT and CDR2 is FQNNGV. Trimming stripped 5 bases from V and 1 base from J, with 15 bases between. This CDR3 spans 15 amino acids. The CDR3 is CASSPRSGPSYEQYF. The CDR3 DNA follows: TGTGCCAGCAGCCCGCGGAGCGGGCCTTCCTACGAGCAGTACTTC.

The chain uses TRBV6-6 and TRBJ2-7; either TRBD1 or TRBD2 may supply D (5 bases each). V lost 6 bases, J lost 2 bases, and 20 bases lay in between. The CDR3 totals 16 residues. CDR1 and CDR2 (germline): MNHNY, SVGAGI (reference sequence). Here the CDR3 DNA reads TGTGCCAGCAGCCAGACCGGGACCAAGGGTACCTACGAGCAGTACTTC. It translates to CASSQTGTKGTYEQYF.

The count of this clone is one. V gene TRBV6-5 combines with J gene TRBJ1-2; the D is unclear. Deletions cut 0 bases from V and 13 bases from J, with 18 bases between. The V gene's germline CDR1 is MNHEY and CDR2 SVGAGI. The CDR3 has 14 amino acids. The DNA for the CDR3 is TGTGCCAGCAGTTACTCGATATCTGTTTTTGAACTCACCTTC. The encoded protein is CASSYSISVFELTF.

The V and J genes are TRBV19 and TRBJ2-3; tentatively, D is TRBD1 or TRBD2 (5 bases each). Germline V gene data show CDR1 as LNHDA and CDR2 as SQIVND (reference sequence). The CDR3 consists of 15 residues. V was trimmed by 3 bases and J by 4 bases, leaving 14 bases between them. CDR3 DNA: TGTGCCAGTAGTATCTCAGCCGGGGCGGCAGATACGCAGTATTTT. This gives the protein CASSISAGAADTQYF.

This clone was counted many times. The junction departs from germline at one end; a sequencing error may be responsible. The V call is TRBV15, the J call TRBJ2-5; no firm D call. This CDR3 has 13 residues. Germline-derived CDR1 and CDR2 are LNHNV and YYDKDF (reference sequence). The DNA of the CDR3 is TGTGCCACCACCAGAGATAGCTCAGAGACCCAGTACTTC. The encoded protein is CATTRDSSETQYF.

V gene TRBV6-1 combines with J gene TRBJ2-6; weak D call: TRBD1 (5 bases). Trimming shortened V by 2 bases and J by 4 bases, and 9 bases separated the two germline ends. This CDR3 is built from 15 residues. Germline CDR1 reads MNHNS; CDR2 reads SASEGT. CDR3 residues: CASSERTYGANVLTF. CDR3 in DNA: TGTGCCAGCAGTGAAAGGACATACGGGGCCAACGTCCTGACTTTC.

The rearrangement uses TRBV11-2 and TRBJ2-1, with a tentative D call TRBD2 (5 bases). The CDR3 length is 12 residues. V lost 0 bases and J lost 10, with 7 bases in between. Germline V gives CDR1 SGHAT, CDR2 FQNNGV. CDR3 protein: CASSLDRGEQFF. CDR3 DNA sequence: TGTGCCAGCAGCTTAGATCGCGGGGAGCAGTTCTTC. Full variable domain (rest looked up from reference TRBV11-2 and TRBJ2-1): EAGVAQSPRYKIIEKRQSVAFWCNPISGHATLYWYQQILGQGPKLLIQFQNNGVVDDSQLPKDRFSAERLKGVDSTLKIQPAKLEDSAVYLCASSLDRGEQFFGPGTRLTVL.

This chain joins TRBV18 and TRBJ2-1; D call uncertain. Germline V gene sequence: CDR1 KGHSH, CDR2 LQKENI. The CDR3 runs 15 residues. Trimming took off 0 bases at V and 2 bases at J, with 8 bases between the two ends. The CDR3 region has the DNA TGTGCCAGCTCACCACCAGTTGCGCCCTACAATGAGCAGTTCTTC. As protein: CASSPPVAPYNEQFF.

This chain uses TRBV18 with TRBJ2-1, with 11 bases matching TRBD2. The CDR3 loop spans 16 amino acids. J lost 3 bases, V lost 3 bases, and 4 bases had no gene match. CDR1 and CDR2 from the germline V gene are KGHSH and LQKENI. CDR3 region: CASSPSGRADYNEQFF. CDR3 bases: TGTGCCAGCTCACCTAGCGGGAGGGCCGACTACAATGAGCAGTTCTTC.

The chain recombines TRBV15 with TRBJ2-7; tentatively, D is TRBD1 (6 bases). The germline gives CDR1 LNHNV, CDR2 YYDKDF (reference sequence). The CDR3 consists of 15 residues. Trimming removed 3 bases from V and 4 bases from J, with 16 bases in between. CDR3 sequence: CATSRDPGQFYEQYF. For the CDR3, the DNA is TGTGCCACCAGCAGGGACCCGGGACAATTTTACGAGCAGTACTTC. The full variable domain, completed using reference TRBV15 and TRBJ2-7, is DAMVIQNPRYQVTQFGKPVTLSCSQTLNHNVMYWYQQKSSQAPKLLFHYYDKDFNNEADTPDNFQSRRPNTSFCFLDIRSPGLGDTAMYLCATSRDPGQFYEQYFGPGTRLTVT.

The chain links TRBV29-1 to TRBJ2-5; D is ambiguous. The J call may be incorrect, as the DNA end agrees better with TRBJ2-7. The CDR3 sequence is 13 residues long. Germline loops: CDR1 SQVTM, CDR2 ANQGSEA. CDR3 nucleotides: TGCAGCGTTGTTAGAGTTAACTCCTACGAGCAGTACTTC. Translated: CSVVRVNSYEQYF.

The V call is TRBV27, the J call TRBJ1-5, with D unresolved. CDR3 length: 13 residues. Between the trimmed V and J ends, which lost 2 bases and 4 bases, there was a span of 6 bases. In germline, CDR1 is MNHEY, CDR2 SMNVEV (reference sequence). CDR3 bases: TGTGCCAGCAGTTTAAGAGAGAATCAGCCCCAGCATTTT. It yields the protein CASSLRENQPQHF.

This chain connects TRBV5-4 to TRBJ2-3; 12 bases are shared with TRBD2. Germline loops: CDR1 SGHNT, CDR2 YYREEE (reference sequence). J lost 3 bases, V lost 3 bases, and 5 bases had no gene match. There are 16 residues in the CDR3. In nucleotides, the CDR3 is TGTGCCAGCAGCTCGCTAGCGGGAGGGCTGACAGATACGCAGTATTTT. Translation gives CASSSLAGGLTDTQYF.

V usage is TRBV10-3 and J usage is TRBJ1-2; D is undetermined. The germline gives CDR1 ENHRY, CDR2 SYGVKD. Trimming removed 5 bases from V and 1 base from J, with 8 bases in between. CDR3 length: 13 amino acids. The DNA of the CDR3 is TGTGCCATCAGTCCCGAGGTTAACTATGGCTACACCTTC. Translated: CAISPEVNYGYTF.

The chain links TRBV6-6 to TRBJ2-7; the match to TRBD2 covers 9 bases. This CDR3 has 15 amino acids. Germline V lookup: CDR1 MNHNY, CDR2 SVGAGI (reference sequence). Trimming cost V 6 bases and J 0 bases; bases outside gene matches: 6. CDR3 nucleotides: TGTGCCAGCAGAGATAGCGGGAGTGACTCCTACGAGCAGTACTTC. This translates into CASRDSGSDSYEQYF.

The CDR3: CASRISGREETQYF. The CDR3, as DNA: TGTGCCAGCCGGATTAGCGGGAGGGAAGAGACCCAGTACTTC. The chain links TRBV28 to TRBJ2-5; TRBD2 matches at 11 bases. The V and J ends lost 8 bases and 3 bases, in that order; junction bases with no gene match: 5. The CDR3 extends over 14 amino acids. The germline V gene encodes CDR1 MDHEN and CDR2 SYDVKM.

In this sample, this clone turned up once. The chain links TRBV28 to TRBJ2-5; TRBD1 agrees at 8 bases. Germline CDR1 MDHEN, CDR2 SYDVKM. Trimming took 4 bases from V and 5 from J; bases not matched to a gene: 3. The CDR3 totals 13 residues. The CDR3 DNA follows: TGTGCCAGCAGTTCAGGGGGCCCGGAGACCCAGTACTTC. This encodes CASSSGGPETQYF.

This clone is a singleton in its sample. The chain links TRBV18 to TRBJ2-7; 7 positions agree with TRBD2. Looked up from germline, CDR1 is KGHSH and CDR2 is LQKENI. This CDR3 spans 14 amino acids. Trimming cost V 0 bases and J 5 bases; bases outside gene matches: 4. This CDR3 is CASSPPASGHEQYF. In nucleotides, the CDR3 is TGTGCCAGCTCACCACCAGCTAGCGGACACGAGCAGTACTTC.

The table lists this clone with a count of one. The CDR3 sequence is CASSLGDSIYEQYF. DNA of the CDR3: TGTGCCAGCAGTCTTGGGGACTCGATCTACGAGCAGTACTTC. This chain connects TRBV27 to TRBJ2-7, with D perhaps TRBD2 (6 bases). The V gene's germline CDR1 is MNHEY and CDR2 SMNVEV (reference sequence). The CDR3 has 14 amino acids. V was clipped by 5 bases and J by 3 bases, with 14 bases between them.